In its sample, the clone carrying this T cell receptor (beta chain) was seen many times. These data are taken from a study of spatial heterogeneity in lung cancer. Study as a whole: An average of more than ten raw reads was observed per unique TCR and UMI combination.

TCR cDNA molecules each carried a unique molecular identifier. Each CDR3 protein gets one entry after TCRdb re-called the 5' RACE reads with MiXCR. The sample lists around 63,000 distinct CDR3 sequences, 8.4% occurring once. The V and J ends lost 2 bases and 3 bases respectively, with 9 bases between them. The CDR3 length is 14 residues. This sample's time point: sample taken at primary tumor resection. Whole RNA was taken from tumor, nontumor lung or frozen PBMC; it was then sequenced unsorted. Untreated early-stage non-small cell lung cancer patients, fewer than 85 in total, were the donors. The material sequenced was PBMCs, taken at surgery. This chain uses TRBV12-3 or TRBV12-4 with TRBJ2-3, with D possibly TRBD2 on 5 matching bases. This receptor was identified in a female donor with early-stage non-small cell lung cancer. CDR3 in DNA: TGTGCCAGCAGTTTAAACACGGGAACAGATACGCAGTATTTT. As protein: CASSLNTGTDTQYF.